This TCR beta chain was observed in a study of blood T cell repertoires in COVID-19. Turning to the study itself: PBMCs, B-cell-depleted T cells, or T cells were the source of the cDNA or gDNA that made up the material.

How the authors handled the data: Nucleated cell counts were estimated from reference gene primer amplification. Sequencing used immunoSEQ multiplex PCR; TCRdb keeps in-frame clones, though not all of them. The DNA was the basis for D and trimming; V, J and clone size are from that table. The sample lists 150,000 to 200,000 clones, 88% seen once, with around 25% in the top ten. CDR1 LNHDA and CDR2 SQIVND come from the germline V gene (reference sequence). CDR3 length: 15 amino acids. V was clipped by 5 bases and J by 3 bases, with 13 bases between them. The sample taken for sequencing was peripheral blood. The clonotype was recovered from a man aged 60 to 69 with acute or convalescent COVID-19. V usage is TRBV19 and J usage is TRBJ1-4, with a weak D call TRBD1 (5 bases). The CDR3 DNA reads TGTGCCAGTAGTTCCGCAGGGATTCCTAATGAAAAACTGTTTTTT. It yields the protein CASSSAGIPNEKLFF. The entire variable domain, with the rest obtained from reference TRBV19 and TRBJ1-4, is as follows: DGGITQSPKYLFRKEGQNVTLSCEQNLNHDAMYWYRQDPGQGLRLIYYSQIVNDFQKGDIAEGYSVSREKKESFPLTVTSAQKNPTAFYLCASSSAGIPNEKLFFGSGTQLSVL.